This TCR beta chain emerged from a study of OX40 agonist ivuxolimab in advanced cancers. Study-level background: Treatment received earlier with anti-PD-1, anti-PD-L1 or anti-CTLA-4 agents was allowed, and over 30% had some.

This CDR3 has 15 residues. Germline values: CDR1 SGHRS, CDR2 YFSETQ. Trimming at V came to 4 bases and at J to 6 bases, leaving 6 bases not matched to a gene. In the case of this clone: No antigen is known for it.

Autoimmune disease history or systemic immunosuppression disqualified patients. Study-wide results and limits: With doses of 0.1 to 3.0 mg/kg, CD4+ and CD8+ blood T cells had undergone clonal expansion by week 6. CD8+ T cells (on average) carried more expanded clones than CD4+ T cells.

Only in-frame clones appear in the TCRdb table, and some are missing; sequencing was by immunoSEQ multiplex PCR. The top ten hold 14% to 15% of the sample, which has 30,000 or so clones, roughly 84% seen once. The material sequenced was CD4+ or CD8+ T cells sorted from blood, taken in a trial of the OX40 agonist ivuxolimab. The rearrangement joins TRBV5-1 to TRBJ1-6; 8 positions agree with TRBD1. The TCR sequence derives from an adult with an advanced solid tumor such as melanoma, head and neck, liver or kidney cancer. The chain's CDR3 is CASSPQGASNSPLHF. The DNA for the CDR3 is TGCGCCAGCAGCCCTCAGGGGGCGAGTAATTCACCCCTCCACTTT.